This note documents a single T cell receptor (beta chain) sequence. This entry belongs to a study of shared clonotypes between healthy human individuals. CDR1 and CDR2 (germline): SGHNT, YYREEE (reference sequence). Trimming pared 1 base from V and 7 bases from J, leaving 15 bases between. This CDR3 contains 15 residues. Profiling relied on immunoSEQ multiplex PCR, and the TCRdb table lists in-frame clones only, not all of them. The table records about 79,000 clones, over 55% of them present only once. Every donor was a Caucasian adult from Nashville, Tennessee. The clonotype comes from a man aged 25 to 40 in good health. V gene TRBV5-4 combines with J gene TRBJ2-1; TRBD2 is a possible D gene (6 bases). Sequenced sample: memory CD8+ T cells sorted from blood. Indicated subset: CD45RO+ cells pooled with CCR7-negative TemRA cells. The CDR3 loop is CASSLSVTSQNEQFF. CDR3 DNA sequence: TGTGCCAGCAGCTTGTCGGTGACTAGTCAAAATGAGCAGTTCTTC.